This TCR beta chain was captured in a study of blood T cells in healthy people across ages. Study findings and constraints: Long-lived donors carried more naive CD4+ cells and greater diversity than aged donors.

With regard to this clonotype: Its matching antigen is unknown. A much larger clone is a single base away; this may be a read error.

The CDR3 covers 13 residues. V shed 7 bases and J shed 4 bases, with 13 bases lying between them. Then a second PCR, running roughly 6 to 12 cycles, was carried out with a sample-barcoded 5' primer and a J-beta primer mix. The template-switch adaptor, which had 12 random nucleotides, put a tag on each cDNA molecule. TCRdb processed the 5' RACE reads anew with MiXCR; each CDR3 protein has one entry. The sample includes roughly 790,000 distinct CDR3 sequences, roughly 43% of them seen just once. The TCR comes from a woman aged 60-75 years in good health. The rearrangement uses TRBV12-3 or TRBV12-4 and TRBJ1-2; no clear D gene. The sample consisted of blood. The CDR3 sequence is CASTVEGTYGYTF. For the CDR3, the DNA is TGTGCCAGCACCGTCGAGGGAACCTATGGCTACACCTTC.